A selection of T cell receptor beta chains follows, all from one sample in a study of blood T cell repertoires in COVID-19. Some clones are missing from TCRdb's copy, which holds only in-frame ones; the method was immunoSEQ multiplex PCR. This sample yields fewer than 200,000 clones, of which around 83% are seen a single time; over 6% belongs to the top ten. The specimen was peripheral blood. These receptors all come from a woman aged 70 to 79 with COVID-19, enrolled during active disease. Each CDR3 is given with its conserved first and last residue. D genes are given only for firm matches. Only some rows state a clone size, as once, few, many or a class for expanded clones.

d_gene: NA; abundance: NA; j_gene: TRBJ1-2; v_gene: TRBV6-5; CDR3aa: CASSYRADRLYGYTF; CDR3nt: TGTGCCAGCAGTTACCGTGCTGACAGGCTCTATGGCTACACCTTC
d_gene: TRBD1; abundance: NA; j_gene: TRBJ2-7; v_gene: TRBV5-1; CDR3aa: CASSSGQGAYEQYF; CDR3nt: TGCGCCAGCAGCTCCGGACAGGGGGCCTACGAGCAGTACTTC
d_gene: NA; abundance: NA; j_gene: TRBJ2-1; v_gene: TRBV27; CDR3aa: CASSLGGGAPYNEQFF; CDR3nt: TGTGCCAGCAGTTTAGGAGGGGGCGCACCCTACAATGAGCAGTTCTTC
d_gene: NA; abundance: few; j_gene: TRBJ1-1; v_gene: TRBV15; CDR3aa: CATSRDNSWNTEAFF; CDR3nt: TGTGCCACCAGCAGAGATAACAGCTGGAACACTGAAGCTTTCTTT
d_gene: TRBD2; abundance: NA; j_gene: TRBJ2-1; v_gene: TRBV7-2; CDR3aa: CASSLAGGLVNEQFF; CDR3nt: TGTGCCAGCAGCTTAGCGGGGGGACTAGTAAATGAGCAGTTCTTC
d_gene: NA; abundance: NA; j_gene: TRBJ2-1; v_gene: TRBV2; CDR3aa: CASSERQAPYNEQFF; CDR3nt: TGTGCCAGCAGTGAAAGGCAGGCTCCGTACAATGAGCAGTTCTTC
d_gene: NA; abundance: NA; j_gene: TRBJ1-5; v_gene: TRBV7-2; CDR3aa: CASSLSRGGNQPQHF; CDR3nt: TGTGCCAGCAGCTTATCCAGGGGCGGGAATCAGCCCCAGCATTTT
d_gene: TRBD2; abundance: NA; j_gene: TRBJ2-7; v_gene: TRBV18; CDR3aa: CASSRGGRVYEQYF; CDR3nt: TGTGCCAGCTCACGCGGGGGTAGGGTATACGAGCAGTACTTC
d_gene: NA; abundance: NA; j_gene: TRBJ1-1; v_gene: TRBV7-8; CDR3aa: CASSPLRLAFF; CDR3nt: TGTGCCAGCAGCCCACTGCGTTTGGCTTTCTTT
d_gene: NA; abundance: NA; j_gene: TRBJ2-4; v_gene: TRBV11-3; CDR3aa: CASSTGRGNIQYF; CDR3nt: TGTGCCAGCAGCACCGGTAGGGGAAACATTCAGTACTTC
d_gene: TRBD2; abundance: NA; j_gene: TRBJ2-3; v_gene: TRBV6-6; CDR3aa: CASSSGDTSGADTQYF; CDR3nt: TGTGCCAGCAGTTCCGGAGATACTAGCGGGGCAGATACGCAGTATTTT
d_gene: TRBD2; abundance: NA; j_gene: TRBJ2-1; v_gene: TRBV19; CDR3aa: CASSPGLASYNEQFF; CDR3nt: TGTGCCAGTAGTCCGGGACTAGCGTCCTACAATGAGCAGTTCTTC
d_gene: NA; abundance: NA; j_gene: TRBJ2-5; v_gene: TRBV7-2; CDR3aa: CASSLGASRETQYF; CDR3nt: TGTGCCAGCAGCTTAGGAGCTTCGCGAGAGACCCAGTACTTC
d_gene: TRBD2; abundance: once; j_gene: TRBJ2-2; v_gene: TRBV3-1/TRBV3-2; CDR3aa: CASSPSGSAGELFF; CDR3nt: TGTGCCAGCAGCCCCAGCGGGAGTGCCGGGGAGCTGTTTTTT
d_gene: TRBD2; abundance: NA; j_gene: TRBJ2-4; v_gene: TRBV4-1; CDR3aa: CASSQGAGTSITIQYF; CDR3nt: TGCGCCAGCAGCCAAGGGGCCGGGACTAGCATTACTATTCAGTACTTC
d_gene: TRBD1; abundance: NA; j_gene: TRBJ1-2; v_gene: TRBV7-2; CDR3aa: CASSIERTGHSGGYTF; CDR3nt: TGTGCCAGCAGCATAGAGAGGACAGGACATTCTGGGGGCTACACCTTC
d_gene: NA; abundance: NA; j_gene: TRBJ1-1; v_gene: TRBV5-6; CDR3aa: CASSLPNFMSEAFF; CDR3nt: TGTGCCAGCAGCTTACCAAACTTTATGTCTGAAGCTTTCTTT
d_gene: TRBD2; abundance: NA; j_gene: TRBJ2-7; v_gene: TRBV6-5; CDR3aa: CASSYGLAGFYEQYF; CDR3nt: TGTGCCAGCAGTTATGGGCTAGCGGGATTCTACGAGCAGTACTTC
d_gene: NA; abundance: NA; j_gene: TRBJ2-7; v_gene: TRBV6-5; CDR3aa: CASSPQRFSYEQYF; CDR3nt: TGTGCCAGCAGCCCCCAGCGGTTCTCCTACGAGCAGTACTTC
d_gene: TRBD2; abundance: NA; j_gene: TRBJ2-1; v_gene: TRBV5-4; CDR3aa: CASSLGGLAGVEQFF; CDR3nt: TGTGCCAGCAGCTTGGGTGGACTAGCGGGCGTTGAGCAGTTCTTC
d_gene: NA; abundance: NA; j_gene: TRBJ2-7; v_gene: TRBV7-2; CDR3aa: CASSLNVGVGQYF; CDR3nt: TGTGCCAGCAGCTTAAATGTAGGGGTCGGGCAGTACTTC
d_gene: TRBD1; abundance: NA; j_gene: TRBJ1-2; v_gene: TRBV19; CDR3aa: CASSPPGQGAKMNYGYTF; CDR3nt: TGTGCCAGTAGTCCCCCGGGACAGGGGGCTAAAATGAACTATGGCTACACCTTC
d_gene: NA; abundance: NA; j_gene: TRBJ2-1; v_gene: TRBV24-1; CDR3aa: CATSEGLSSYNEQFF; CDR3nt: TGTGCCACCAGTGAGGGGCTGAGCTCCTACAATGAGCAGTTCTTC
d_gene: NA; abundance: NA; j_gene: TRBJ2-1; v_gene: TRBV18; CDR3aa: CASSQRVQGEGVNEQFF; CDR3nt: TGTGCCAGCTCACAAAGAGTACAGGGTGAGGGGGTCAATGAGCAGTTCTTC
d_gene: TRBD2; abundance: NA; j_gene: TRBJ2-1; v_gene: TRBV7-2; CDR3aa: CASSLGLAPAYNEQFF; CDR3nt: TGTGCCAGCAGCTTGGGACTAGCACCCGCCTACAATGAGCAGTTCTTC
d_gene: TRBD2; abundance: NA; j_gene: TRBJ2-7; v_gene: TRBV7-2; CDR3aa: CASGTGGASYEQYF; CDR3nt: TGTGCCAGCGGGACGGGGGGGGCCTCCTACGAGCAGTACTTC
d_gene: NA; abundance: NA; j_gene: TRBJ2-5; v_gene: TRBV7-2; CDR3aa: CASSLDPSETQYF; CDR3nt: TGTGCCAGCAGCTTAGATCCTTCCGAGACCCAGTACTTC
d_gene: NA; abundance: NA; j_gene: TRBJ2-1; v_gene: TRBV5-4; CDR3aa: CASSLQGKTYNEQFF; CDR3nt: TGTGCCAGCAGCTTACAGGGTAAGACCTACAATGAGCAGTTCTTC
d_gene: NA; abundance: NA; j_gene: TRBJ1-2; v_gene: TRBV28; CDR3aa: CASSLTGTFNYGYTF; CDR3nt: TGTGCCAGCAGCCTTACTGGGACTTTTAACTATGGCTACACCTTC
d_gene: TRBD2; abundance: NA; j_gene: TRBJ2-1; v_gene: TRBV7-2; CDR3aa: CASSLFGLAGGNDEQFF; CDR3nt: TGTGCCAGCAGCTTATTTGGGCTAGCGGGAGGTAACGATGAGCAGTTCTTC
d_gene: NA; abundance: NA; j_gene: TRBJ2-5; v_gene: TRBV2; CDR3aa: CASSYQETQYF; CDR3nt: TGTGCCAGCAGTTATCAAGAGACCCAGTACTTC
d_gene: TRBD1; abundance: NA; j_gene: TRBJ2-1; v_gene: TRBV7-9; CDR3aa: CASSHGQGQYNEQFF; CDR3nt: TGTGCCAGCAGCCATGGACAGGGACAATACAATGAGCAGTTCTTC
d_gene: NA; abundance: few; j_gene: TRBJ1-5; v_gene: TRBV18; CDR3aa: CASSAIGGRGNQPQHF; CDR3nt: TGTGCCAGCTCAGCAATCGGTGGACGGGGAAATCAGCCCCAGCATTTT
d_gene: NA; abundance: NA; j_gene: TRBJ1-6; v_gene: TRBV6-5; CDR3aa: CASSKRGGVESPLHF; CDR3nt: TGTGCCAGCAGTAAGAGAGGCGGAGTGGAATCACCCCTCCACTTT
d_gene: NA; abundance: NA; j_gene: TRBJ1-1; v_gene: TRBV29-1; CDR3aa: CSAQGSSEAFF; CDR3nt: TGCAGCGCGCAGGGGAGCTCTGAAGCTTTCTTT
d_gene: NA; abundance: NA; j_gene: TRBJ2-5; v_gene: TRBV7-8; CDR3aa: CASSLVGAQYF; CDR3nt: TGTGCCAGCAGCTTAGTAGGGGCCCAGTACTTC
d_gene: NA; abundance: NA; j_gene: TRBJ2-1; v_gene: TRBV7-2; CDR3aa: CASSSGTGYEQFF; CDR3nt: TGTGCCAGCAGCTCGGGAACGGGGTATGAGCAGTTCTTC
d_gene: NA; abundance: NA; j_gene: TRBJ2-1; v_gene: TRBV6-1; CDR3aa: CASSEVWREGEQFF; CDR3nt: TGTGCCAGCAGTGAGGTCTGGCGGGAAGGTGAGCAGTTCTTC
d_gene: TRBD2; abundance: NA; j_gene: TRBJ2-5; v_gene: TRBV7-2; CDR3aa: CASRPRGRGEGFSETQYF; CDR3nt: TGTGCCAGCCGCCCCCGCGGGCGGGGGGAGGGTTTTAGTGAGACCCAGTACTTC
d_gene: TRBD1; abundance: NA; j_gene: TRBJ2-5; v_gene: TRBV7-9; CDR3aa: CASSLFGTGLGTQYF; CDR3nt: TGTGCCAGCAGCTTATTTGGGACAGGGCTAGGGACCCAGTACTTC
d_gene: NA; abundance: NA; j_gene: TRBJ1-4; v_gene: TRBV5-4; CDR3aa: CASSPGYSGTNEKLFF; CDR3nt: TGTGCCAGCAGCCCGGGGTACTCGGGGACTAATGAAAAACTGTTTTTT